This T cell receptor beta chain was captured in a study of CD8+ T cells in alopecia areata. Following extraction, RNA underwent reverse transcription to cDNA, which served as the sequencing template. Profiled with immunoSEQ multiplex PCR; TCRdb holds only in-frame clones, not every one. The sample has about 210,000 clones, approximately 72% seen once. Study results and limitations: While tofacitinib was given, many expanded lesional clones persisted in scalp and blood. Because one nonresponder was included, the link of baseline CD8+ expansion to response is considered uncertain.

Treatment: oral pan-JAK inhibitor, 5-10 mg twice daily. Collection of lesional scalp punch biopsies and peripheral blood was performed in alopecia areata patients. To note about this clone: The antigen is not known.

V was pared by 4 bases and J by 5 bases, with 12 bases between. This CDR3 is 13 amino acids long. Germline CDR1 SGHVS, CDR2 FNYEAQ. The source of this sequence is a human donor with alopecia areata. The chain links TRBV7-6 to TRBJ2-7, with a possible D match to TRBD1 (6 bases). The sequencing used CD4+ T cells sorted from blood, collected at approximately week 42, from a patient treated with tofacitinib. Here the CDR3 DNA reads TGTGCCAGCAGCTCCTTGGGGGCCCACGAGCAGTACTTC. Its translation is CASSSLGAHEQYF.